Below are 17 T cell receptor beta chains sequenced from a single sample in a study of vaccination and CD4 T cells after COVID-19. Treatment reported: roughly 11-day PBMC culture with coronavirus spike peptide pools or control peptides (ViraFEST assay). These TCRs' antigens remain unknown. An Oncomine TCR Beta short-read assay was used to sequence the DNA from cultured CD4+ T cells. Using its own MiXCR run on the PCR reads, TCRdb lists one record per CDR3 protein. Here the sample spans around 13,000 distinct CDR3 sequences, roughly 44% being singletons. Sequenced material: CD4+ T cells from blood, cultured in vitro. The origin of the receptors is a human donor who had recovered from COVID-19.

J is TRBJ1-5 and V is TRBV2, with D tentatively TRBD1 (5 bases). There are 15 residues in the CDR3. V lost 7 bases and J 1 base, leaving 14 bases between the germline ends. The germline V gene encodes CDR1 SNHLY and CDR2 FYNNEI. The CDR3 nucleotides read TGTGCCAGCAAAGTCCAGGGCGTAAGCAATCAGCCCCAGCATTTT. It translates to CASKVQGVSNQPQHF.

The gene calls are TRBV15 and TRBJ2-7, with no clear D. The CDR3 has 15 residues. Trimming took 1 base from V and 3 from J, leaving 13 bases between them. The germline V gene encodes CDR1 LNHNV and CDR2 YYDKDF (reference sequence). The CDR3 reads CATSRARIPHYEQYF. The DNA for the CDR3 is TGTGCCACCAGCAGAGCAAGAATTCCTCACTACGAGCAGTACTTC.

The chain uses TRBV5-1 and TRBJ1-3; 10 bases are a match to TRBD1. Trimming at V came to 4 bases and at J to 2 bases, leaving 9 bases not matched to a gene. The germline V gene has CDR1 SGHRS and CDR2 YFSETQ. This CDR3 has 17 residues. CDR3 region: CASSPGTGVPTGNTIYF. For the CDR3, the DNA is TGCGCCAGCAGCCCAGGGACAGGGGTCCCAACTGGAAACACCATATATTTT.

This clonotype was seen only a few times. The J gene is TRBJ1-6, the V gene TRBV6-1; D is ambiguous. CDR3 length: 15 amino acids. Germline CDR1 is MNHNS and CDR2 is SASEGT. Trimming removed 8 bases from V and 9 bases from J, with 20 bases in between. For the CDR3, the DNA is TGTGCCAGCCTTGAACCACGTGGGCTGGGTTCACCCCTCCACTTT. Encoded protein: CASLEPRGLGSPLHF.

The chain carries TRBV2 and TRBJ2-7; 8 bases match TRBD1. The CDR3 is made up of 14 amino acids. Looked up from germline, CDR1 is SNHLY and CDR2 is FYNNEI. The V gene end was trimmed by 3 bases and the J gene end by 3 bases; junction bases not matched to a gene: 4. CDR3 protein: CASSEAGGDYEQYF. In DNA form, the CDR3 reads TGTGCCAGCAGTGAGGCAGGGGGCGACTACGAGCAGTACTTC. The full variable domain, with the rest looked up from reference TRBV2 and TRBJ2-7, is EPEVTQTPSHQVTQMGQEVILRCVPISNHLYFYWYRQILGQKVEFLVSFYNNEISEKSEIFDDQFSVERPDGSNFTLKIRSTKLEDSAMYFCASSEAGGDYEQYFGPGTRLTVT.

This clonotype was observed a handful of times. The chain employs TRBV20-1 and TRBJ2-7, with 9 bases fitting TRBD2. The CDR3 has 15 amino acids. Germline CDR1 reads DFQATT; CDR2 reads SNEGSKA (reference sequence). Germline trimming cut 1 base from V and 0 bases from J; bases unmatched to any gene: 4. The CDR3 DNA reads TGCAGTGCTAGAGCTGGGCGGGGGGGCTCCTACGAGCAGTACTTC. It specifies CSARAGRGGSYEQYF.

This sequence joins TRBV5-1 and TRBJ2-7; D perhaps matches TRBD1 (5 bases). The CDR3 extends over 15 amino acids. CDR1 SGHRS and CDR2 YFSETQ come from the germline V gene. Trimming left V 3 bases short and J 3 bases short, with 16 bases between. The CDR3 loop reads CASSSAPTEYYEQYF. CDR3 nucleotide sequence: TGCGCCAGCAGCTCCGCCCCGACAGAATACTACGAGCAGTACTTC.

This clonotype was seen only a few times. The chain carries TRBV18 and TRBJ2-6; D perhaps matches TRBD2 (5 bases). Germline CDR1 and CDR2: KGHSH and LQKENI. Trimming shortened V by 0 bases and J by 4 bases, and 16 bases separated the two germline ends. The CDR3 is 18 residues long. The CDR3 reads CASSPPPGIRSGANVLTF. In DNA form, the CDR3 reads TGTGCCAGCTCACCACCGCCGGGGATCCGGTCCGGGGCCAACGTCCTGACTTTC.

In this sample, this clonotype turned up once. The chain joins TRBV5-1 to TRBJ1-1; possible D gene TRBD1, 5 bases. V was clipped by 4 bases and J by 5 bases, with 18 bases between them. The germline CDR1 and CDR2 sequences are SGHRS and YFSETQ. The CDR3 length is 15 residues. The CDR3 reads CASSQVGTERTEAFF. Written as DNA, the CDR3 is TGCGCCAGCAGCCAAGTAGGGACGGAGAGGACTGAAGCTTTCTTT.

This CDR3 reads CASSIRTKHDEQYF. CDR3 nucleotides: TGTGCCAGTAGTATTCGGACAAAGCACGACGAGCAGTACTTC. The chain has TRBV19 and TRBJ2-7; D might be TRBD1 (5 bases). Per the germline V gene, CDR1 is LNHDA and CDR2 is SQIVND (reference sequence). V was clipped by 3 bases and J by 5 bases, with 14 bases between them. The CDR3 consists of 14 residues.

This clonotype has a handful of counts. The chain carries TRBV5-1 and TRBJ2-5; 8 bases are shared with TRBD1. Germline assignment: CDR1 SGHRS and CDR2 YFSETQ. V gave up 7 bases and J gave up 7 bases; unmatched junction bases: 12. The length of the CDR3 is 14 residues. The CDR3 loop is CASRTGLTGGTQYF. CDR3 in DNA: TGCGCCAGCCGGACAGGGCTTACTGGAGGGACCCAGTACTTC.

The V and J genes are TRBV7-9 and TRBJ1-2; no reliable D call. V was trimmed by 4 bases and J by 5 bases, leaving 14 bases between them. Germline CDR1 SEHNR, CDR2 FQNEAQ (reference sequence). The CDR3 is 14 residues long. The CDR3: CASSSALDGYGYTF. The CDR3, as DNA: TGTGCCAGCAGCTCAGCCCTGGACGGATATGGCTACACCTTC.

This chain joins TRBV7-2 and TRBJ1-1, with D perhaps matching TRBD1 (5 bases). This CDR3 is 15 amino acids long. V lost 1 base and J lost 4, with 13 bases in between. Germline CDR1 reads SGHTA; CDR2 reads FQGNSA. In DNA form, the CDR3 reads TGTGCCAGCAGCTTAGTGGGGCGGTCGGGCACTGAAGCTTTCTTT. It yields the protein CASSLVGRSGTEAFF.

V usage is TRBV4-1 and J usage is TRBJ2-3; 8 bases fit TRBD2. V gave up 5 bases and J gave up 0 bases; unmatched junction bases: 10. The CDR3 is 17 amino acids. In germline, CDR1 is MGHRA, CDR2 YSYEKL. CDR3 sequence reads: CASSAMGIAGSTDTQYF. The CDR3 nucleotides are TGCGCCAGCAGCGCGATGGGTATAGCGGGGAGCACAGATACGCAGTATTTT.

Note on this clonotype: At one end the junction does not follow the germline gene, possibly because of a read error. The chain couples TRBV6-1 to TRBJ2-1; D is uncertain. Germline V gives CDR1 MNHNS, CDR2 SASEGT. The CDR3 totals 13 residues. The CDR3 here is CAISEDPSVEQFF. The CDR3 nucleotides are TGTGCCATCAGTGAGGATCCCTCTGTAGAGCAGTTCTTC.

The chain uses TRBV7-9 and TRBJ1-1; TRBD1 is a possible D gene (6 bases). In germline, CDR1 is SEHNR, CDR2 FQNEAQ (reference sequence). The germline V and J ends were trimmed by 7 bases and 3 bases, with 18 bases remaining between them. This CDR3 comprises 15 residues. The CDR3 loop reads CASKGGDGIYTEAFF. The CDR3 nucleotides read TGTGCCAGCAAGGGGGGGGACGGAATCTACACTGAAGCTTTCTTT.

This clonotype was observed a handful of times. The chain has TRBV7-9 and TRBJ2-2, with D perhaps TRBD2 (5 bases). The CDR3 sequence is 15 residues long. The V end was cut by 8 bases, the J end by 7 bases, with 20 bases between. The V gene's germline CDR1 is SEHNR and CDR2 FQNEAQ (reference sequence). DNA for the CDR3: TGTGCCAGCTCCTTCCCCAAGGACTCTATCGGGGAGCTGTTTTTT. Translating gives CASSFPKDSIGELFF. The variable domain in full, completed from reference TRBV7-9 and TRBJ2-2, reads DTGVSQNPRHKITKRGQNVTFRCDPISEHNRLYWYRQTLGQGPEFLTYFQNEAQLEKSRLLSDRFSAERPKGSFSTLEIQRTEQGDSAMYLCASSFPKDSIGELFFGEGSRLTVL.